This T cell receptor (beta chain) was documented in a study of response to subunit inactivated influenza vaccine. MiXCR, applied by TCRdb to the RT-PCR reads, yields one record per CDR3 protein. Here the sample spans under 550,000 distinct CDR3 sequences, approximately 7.6% being singletons. CDR3 length: 15 residues. Germline CDR1 reads SGHTA; CDR2 reads FQGNSA. J gave up 7 bases and V 5 bases, and 8 bases lay outside the gene matches. This clonotype showed up many times. The receptor was derived from a man aged 50-75 years who received an inactivated influenza vaccine. The chain employs TRBV7-2 and TRBJ2-1; 10 bases are shared with TRBD2. The sample in question was PBMCs from blood, obtained around 25 months after vaccination. CDR3 sequence reads: CASSLVAGGRNEQFF. CDR3 sequence (DNA): TGTGCCAGCAGCCTCGTAGCGGGGGGTAGGAATGAGCAGTTCTTC.